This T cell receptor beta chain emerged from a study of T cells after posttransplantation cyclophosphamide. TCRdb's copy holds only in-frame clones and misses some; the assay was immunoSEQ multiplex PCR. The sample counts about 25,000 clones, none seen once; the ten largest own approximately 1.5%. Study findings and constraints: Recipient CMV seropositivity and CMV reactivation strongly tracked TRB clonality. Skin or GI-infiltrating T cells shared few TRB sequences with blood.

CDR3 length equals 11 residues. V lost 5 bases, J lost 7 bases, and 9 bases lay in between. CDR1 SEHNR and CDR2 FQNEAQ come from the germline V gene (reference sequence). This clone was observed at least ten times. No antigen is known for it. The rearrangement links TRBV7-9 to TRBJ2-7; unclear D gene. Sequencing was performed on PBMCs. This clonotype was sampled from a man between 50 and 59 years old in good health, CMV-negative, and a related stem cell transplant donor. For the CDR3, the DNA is TGTGCCAGCAGCCCCGGAGAGGAGCAGTACTTC. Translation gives CASSPGEEQYF.